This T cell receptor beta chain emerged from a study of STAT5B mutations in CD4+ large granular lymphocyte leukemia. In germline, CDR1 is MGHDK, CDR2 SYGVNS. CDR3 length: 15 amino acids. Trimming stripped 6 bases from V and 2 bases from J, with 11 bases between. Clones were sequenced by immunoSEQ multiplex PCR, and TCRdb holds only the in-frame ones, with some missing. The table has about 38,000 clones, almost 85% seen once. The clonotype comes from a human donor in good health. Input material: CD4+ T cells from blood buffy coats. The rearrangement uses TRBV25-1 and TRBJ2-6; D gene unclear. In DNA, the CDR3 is TGTGCCAGCAGCCAAGACTTGGCTGGGGCCAACGTCCTGACTTTC. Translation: CASSQDLAGANVLTF.